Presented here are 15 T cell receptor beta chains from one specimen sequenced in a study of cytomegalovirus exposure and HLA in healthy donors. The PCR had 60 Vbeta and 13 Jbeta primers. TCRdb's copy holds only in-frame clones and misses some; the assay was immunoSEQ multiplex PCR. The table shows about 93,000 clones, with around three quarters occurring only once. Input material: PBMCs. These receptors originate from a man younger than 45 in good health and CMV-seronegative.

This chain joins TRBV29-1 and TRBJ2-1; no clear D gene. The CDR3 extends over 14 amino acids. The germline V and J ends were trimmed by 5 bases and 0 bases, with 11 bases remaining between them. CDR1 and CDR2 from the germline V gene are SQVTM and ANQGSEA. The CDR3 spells CSVWLHSSYNEQFF. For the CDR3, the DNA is TGCAGCGTTTGGTTACACAGCTCCTACAATGAGCAGTTCTTC.

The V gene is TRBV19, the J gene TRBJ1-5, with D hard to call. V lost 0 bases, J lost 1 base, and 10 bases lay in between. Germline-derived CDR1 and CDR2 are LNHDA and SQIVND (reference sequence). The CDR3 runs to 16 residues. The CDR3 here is CASSIDSLVSNQPQHF. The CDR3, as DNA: TGTGCCAGTAGTATAGATAGTTTGGTGAGCAATCAGCCCCAGCATTTT.

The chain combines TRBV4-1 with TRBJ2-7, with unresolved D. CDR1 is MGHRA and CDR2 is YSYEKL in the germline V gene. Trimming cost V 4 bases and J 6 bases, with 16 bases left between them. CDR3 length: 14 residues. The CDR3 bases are TGCGCCAGCAGCCCCCAGGTGAGCTTGGGCGAGCAGTACGTC. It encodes CASSPQVSLGEQYV.

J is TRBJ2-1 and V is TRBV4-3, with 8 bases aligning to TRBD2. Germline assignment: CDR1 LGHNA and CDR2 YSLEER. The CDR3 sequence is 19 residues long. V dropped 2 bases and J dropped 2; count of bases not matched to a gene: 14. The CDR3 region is CASSQQFLYSGGTYNEQFF. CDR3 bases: TGCGCCAGCAGCCAACAGTTCCTTTATTCGGGGGGGACCTACAATGAGCAGTTCTTC.

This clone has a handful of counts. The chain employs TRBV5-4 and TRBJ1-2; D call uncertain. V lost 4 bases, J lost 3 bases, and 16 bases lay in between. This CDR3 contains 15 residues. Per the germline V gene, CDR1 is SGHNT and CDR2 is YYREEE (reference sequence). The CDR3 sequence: CASSTYQQIYYGYTF. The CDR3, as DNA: TGTGCCAGCAGCACATACCAACAGATATACTATGGCTACACCTTC.

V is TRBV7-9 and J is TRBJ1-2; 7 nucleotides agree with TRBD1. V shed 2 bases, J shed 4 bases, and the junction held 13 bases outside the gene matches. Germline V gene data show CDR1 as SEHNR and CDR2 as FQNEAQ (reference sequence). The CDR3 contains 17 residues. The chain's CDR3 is CASSLPGSIGTAYGYTF. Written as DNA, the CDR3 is TGTGCCAGCAGCTTACCGGGCAGCATAGGGACAGCCTATGGCTACACCTTC.

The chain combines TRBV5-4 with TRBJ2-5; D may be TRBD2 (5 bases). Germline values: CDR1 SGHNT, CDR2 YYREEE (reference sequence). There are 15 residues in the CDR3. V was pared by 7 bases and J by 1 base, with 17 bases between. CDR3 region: CASARRGPGQETQYF. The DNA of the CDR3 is TGTGCCAGCGCCCGCCGCGGGCCGGGCCAAGAGACCCAGTACTTC.

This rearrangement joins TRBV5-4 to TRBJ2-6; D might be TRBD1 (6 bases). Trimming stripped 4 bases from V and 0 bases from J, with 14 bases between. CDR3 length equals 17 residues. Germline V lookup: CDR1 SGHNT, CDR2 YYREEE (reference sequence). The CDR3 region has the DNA TGTGCCAGCAGCCCGGAAACAGGGCTCTCTGGGGCCAACGTCCTGACTTTC. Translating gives CASSPETGLSGANVLTF.

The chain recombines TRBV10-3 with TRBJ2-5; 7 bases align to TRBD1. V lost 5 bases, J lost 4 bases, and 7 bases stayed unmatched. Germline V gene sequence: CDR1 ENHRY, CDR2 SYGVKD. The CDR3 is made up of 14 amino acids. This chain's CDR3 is CAISNRGLGETQYF. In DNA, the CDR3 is TGTGCCATCAGTAACAGGGGATTAGGAGAGACCCAGTACTTC.

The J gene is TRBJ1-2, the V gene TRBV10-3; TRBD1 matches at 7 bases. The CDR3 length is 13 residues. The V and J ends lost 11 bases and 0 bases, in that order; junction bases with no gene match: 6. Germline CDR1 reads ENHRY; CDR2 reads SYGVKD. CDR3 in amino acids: CAAETGTNYGYTF. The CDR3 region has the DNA TGTGCCGCAGAGACAGGGACTAACTATGGCTACACCTTC.

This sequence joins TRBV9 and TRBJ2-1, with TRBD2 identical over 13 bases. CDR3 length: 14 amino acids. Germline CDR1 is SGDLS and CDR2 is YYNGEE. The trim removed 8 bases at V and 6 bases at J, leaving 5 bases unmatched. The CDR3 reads CASGGLAGVNEQFF. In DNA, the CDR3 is TGTGCCAGTGGAGGACTAGCGGGAGTCAATGAGCAGTTCTTC.

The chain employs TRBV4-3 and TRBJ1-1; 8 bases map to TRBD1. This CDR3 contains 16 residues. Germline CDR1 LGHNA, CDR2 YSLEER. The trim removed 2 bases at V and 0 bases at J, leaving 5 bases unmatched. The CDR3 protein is CASSQYRTGMNTEAFF. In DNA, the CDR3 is TGCGCCAGCAGCCAATACCGGACAGGGATGAACACTGAAGCTTTCTTT.

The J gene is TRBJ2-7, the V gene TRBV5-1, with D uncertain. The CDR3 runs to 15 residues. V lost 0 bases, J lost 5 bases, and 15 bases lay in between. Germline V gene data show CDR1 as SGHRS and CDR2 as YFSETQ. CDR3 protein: CASSLGAGYLDEQYF. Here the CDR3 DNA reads TGCGCCAGCAGCTTGGGGGCAGGTTACTTAGACGAGCAGTACTTC. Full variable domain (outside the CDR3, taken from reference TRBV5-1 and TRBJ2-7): KAGVTQTPRYLIKTRGQQVTLSCSPISGHRSVSWYQQTPGQGLQFLFEYFSETQRNKGNFPGRFSGRQFSNSRSEMNVSTLELGDSALYLCASSLGAGYLDEQYFGPGTRLTVT.

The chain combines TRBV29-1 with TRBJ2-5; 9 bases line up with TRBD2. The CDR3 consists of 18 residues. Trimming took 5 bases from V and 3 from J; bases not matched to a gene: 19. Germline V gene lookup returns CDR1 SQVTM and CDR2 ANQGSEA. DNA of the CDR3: TGCAGCGTTTTTGTGCTCGTCGTAGCGGGAGAATTGAAAGAGACCCAGTACTTC. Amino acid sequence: CSVFVLVVAGELKETQYF.

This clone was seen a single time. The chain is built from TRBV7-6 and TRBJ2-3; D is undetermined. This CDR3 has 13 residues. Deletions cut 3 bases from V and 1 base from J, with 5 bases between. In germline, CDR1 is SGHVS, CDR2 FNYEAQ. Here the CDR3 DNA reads TGTGCCAGCAGCTTTTTAGGCACAGATACGCAGTATTTT. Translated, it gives CASSFLGTDTQYF.